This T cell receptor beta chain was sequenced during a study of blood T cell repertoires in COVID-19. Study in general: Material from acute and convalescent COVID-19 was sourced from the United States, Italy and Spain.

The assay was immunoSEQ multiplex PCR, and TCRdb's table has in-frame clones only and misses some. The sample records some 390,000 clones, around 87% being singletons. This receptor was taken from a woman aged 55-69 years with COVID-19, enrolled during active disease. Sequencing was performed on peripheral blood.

The CDR3 reads CASSAGLAGGNEQFF. The CDR3 nucleotides are TGTGCCAGCAGCGCGGGACTAGCGGGGGGTAATGAGCAGTTCTTC. The chain joins TRBV9 to TRBJ2-1; 15 positions match TRBD2. In germline, CDR1 is SGDLS, CDR2 YYNGEE. The CDR3 is 15 residues long. V trimming: 3 bases; J trimming: 7 bases; junction bases outside the gene matches: 2.